What follows are 22 T cell receptor beta chains derived from one specimen sequenced in a study of cytomegalovirus exposure and HLA in healthy donors. Vbeta (60) and Jbeta (13) primers were used in the PCR. The protocol was immunoSEQ multiplex PCR, while the TCRdb copy is restricted to in-frame clones and leaves out a portion. This table has over 100,000 clones, roughly 85% appearing once. Sequenced input: PBMCs. The receptors here all came from a man aged 60 to 75 in good health and CMV-seropositive.

This clone has just a few counts. The gene calls are TRBV6-1 and TRBJ1-2; maybe TRBD1 (5 bases). The CDR3 has 13 residues. V was trimmed by 6 bases and J by 4 bases, leaving 12 bases between them. The germline V gene has CDR1 MNHNS and CDR2 SASEGT. The CDR3 loop is CASREGRLYGYTF. DNA of the CDR3: TGTGCCAGCAGGGAGGGACGGCTCTATGGCTACACCTTC.

In this sample, this clone turned up a few times. This chain uses TRBV6-1 with TRBJ1-5, with TRBD1 as a possible D gene (6 bases). The CDR3 loop spans 16 amino acids. Germline CDR1 is MNHNS and CDR2 is SASEGT. Trimming cost V 0 bases and J 2 bases, with 11 bases left between them. Here the CDR3 reads CASSEASGAGNQPQHF. The CDR3 DNA reads TGTGCCAGCAGTGAAGCGTCAGGGGCTGGCAATCAGCCCCAGCATTTT.

The rearrangement links TRBV5-1 to TRBJ2-1, with 8 bases fitting TRBD2. Losses at the gene ends were 0 bases for V and 7 bases for J; bases not matched to a gene: 15. Germline loops: CDR1 SGHRS, CDR2 YFSETQ. The CDR3 totals 18 residues. The CDR3 is CASSLGALTAGGRNEQFF. The CDR3 nucleotides are TGCGCCAGCAGCTTGGGAGCTCTTACTGCGGGGGGACGAAATGAGCAGTTCTTC. The variable domain in full, completed from reference TRBV5-1 and TRBJ2-1, reads KAGVTQTPRYLIKTRGQQVTLSCSPISGHRSVSWYQQTPGQGLQFLFEYFSETQRNKGNFPGRFSGRQFSNSRSEMNVSTLELGDSALYLCASSLGALTAGGRNEQFFGPGTRLTVL.

The genes are TRBV6-1 and TRBJ2-7; perhaps TRBD1 as D (6 bases). Between the trimmed V and J ends, which lost 6 bases and 2 bases, there was a span of 14 bases. The CDR3 covers 14 residues. Germline V lookup: CDR1 MNHNS, CDR2 SASEGT. The chain's CDR3 is CASSPLTGTYEQYF. CDR3 DNA: TGTGCCAGCAGCCCCCTCACAGGGACCTACGAGCAGTACTTC.

For the CDR3, the DNA is TGTGCCATCACCGGGCGGGGGCCCGGGGATACGCAGTATTTT. Translating gives CAITGRGPGDTQYF. The rearrangement links TRBV10-3 to TRBJ2-3, with TRBD2 as a possible D gene (7 bases). V was shortened by 7 bases and J by 6 bases, with 17 bases between the two germline ends. CDR3 length equals 14 residues. CDR1 and CDR2 from the germline V gene are ENHRY and SYGVKD.

This chain joins TRBV11-2 and TRBJ2-2, with 10 bases lining up with TRBD1. V lost 5 bases to trimming and J lost 1 base; unmatched junction nucleotides: 1. Germline assignment: CDR1 SGHAT and CDR2 FQNNGV. This CDR3 is 15 amino acids long. Written as DNA, the CDR3 is TGTGCCAGCAGCCGGACAGGGGGGAACACCGGGGAGCTGTTTTTT. This sequence encodes CASSRTGGNTGELFF.

This chain uses TRBV19 with TRBJ1-6; TRBD1 is a possible D gene (6 bases). The CDR3 loop spans 13 amino acids. The V end lost 5 bases, the J end lost 13 bases, and 15 bases lay between the germline ends. CDR1 is LNHDA and CDR2 is SQIVND in the germline V gene (reference sequence). CDR3 sequence: CASSVQGLVPLHF. The CDR3, as DNA: TGTGCCAGTAGTGTTCAGGGGCTGGTCCCCCTCCACTTT. Complete variable domain (other parts from reference TRBV19 and TRBJ1-6): DGGITQSPKYLFRKEGQNVTLSCEQNLNHDAMYWYRQDPGQGLRLIYYSQIVNDFQKGDIAEGYSVSREKKESFPLTVTSAQKNPTAFYLCASSVQGLVPLHFGNGTRLTVT.

The J gene is TRBJ2-3, the V gene TRBV9; D might be TRBD2 (6 bases). This CDR3 is 14 amino acids long. The V gene's germline CDR1 is SGDLS and CDR2 YYNGEE. V was clipped by 3 bases and J by 1 base, with 9 bases between them. The DNA of the CDR3 is TGTGCCAGCAGCGAGGACTACCGCACAGATACGCAGTATTTT. Protein: CASSEDYRTDTQYF.

The chain is built from TRBV27 and TRBJ1-6, with 7 bases lining up with TRBD1. The CDR3 sequence is 15 residues long. Germline CDR1 MNHEY, CDR2 SMNVEV (reference sequence). Trimming cost V 3 bases and J 4 bases; bases outside gene matches: 3. CDR3 bases: TGTGCCAGCAGTTTTGGACAGGTTTATAATTCACCCCTCCACTTT. It is translated as CASSFGQVYNSPLHF.

As regards this clone: One junction end disagrees with the germline gene, perhaps due to a read error. This chain links TRBV11-2 with TRBJ1-2; D is unclear. Germline V gene lookup returns CDR1 SGHAT and CDR2 FQNNGV. CDR3 length: 15 residues. The CDR3 sequence: CANSYRDGRIYGYIF. DNA for the CDR3: TGTGCCAACTCGTATCGCGATGGGCGCATTTATGGCTACATCTTC.

The chain employs TRBV5-4 and TRBJ2-5, with a tentative D call TRBD1 (6 bases). The closer fit of TRBJ2-7 to the DNA end suggests the J call may be wrong. Germline lookup yields CDR1 SGHNT and CDR2 YYREEE (reference sequence). The CDR3 consists of 14 residues. The CDR3 bases are TGTGCCAGCAGCTTAACGGCAGGGGTGTACGAGCAGTACTTC. Residues: CASSLTAGVYEQYF.

This clone was observed a handful of times. V gene TRBV5-6 combines with J gene TRBJ1-3; D possibly corresponds to TRBD1 (5 bases). V gave up 4 bases and J gave up 4 bases, with 15 bases separating them. CDR3 size: 15 residues. Germline assignment: CDR1 SGHDT and CDR2 YYEEEE. The CDR3 is CASSPPDKTGNTIYF. The CDR3 region has the DNA TGTGCCAGCAGCCCCCCGGACAAGACGGGAAACACCATATATTTT.

The chain joins TRBV5-4 to TRBJ1-2, with D perhaps matching TRBD1 (5 bases). The V and J ends lost 0 bases and 2 bases respectively, with 11 bases between them. The CDR3 runs to 15 residues. The germline CDR1 and CDR2 sequences are SGHNT and YYREEE (reference sequence). The CDR3 loop is CASSLGQGYNYGYTF. CDR3 DNA: TGTGCCAGCAGCTTGGGCCAGGGATACAACTATGGCTACACCTTC.

This chain joins TRBV12-5 and TRBJ1-5, with D unclear. Looked up from germline, CDR1 is LGHNT and CDR2 is FRNRAP. Trimming shortened V by 3 bases and J by 2 bases, and 2 bases separated the two germline ends. CDR3 length: 12 amino acids. CDR3 DNA: TGTGCTAGTGGTTTCGGCAATCAGCCCCAGCATTTT. Translation: CASGFGNQPQHF.

In this sample, this clone turned up once. This chain connects TRBV4-2 to TRBJ2-1, with 7 bases matching TRBD2. The CDR3 spans 17 residues. The V and J ends lost 0 bases and 4 bases, in that order; junction bases with no gene match: 9. CDR1 LGHNA and CDR2 YNFKEQ come from the germline V gene. CDR3 region: CASSQDPGGPSYNEQFF. The CDR3 DNA sequence: TGTGCCAGCAGCCAAGATCCGGGGGGACCCTCTTACAATGAGCAGTTCTTC.

The V call is TRBV6-4, the J call TRBJ1-1, with TRBD1 matching over 7 bases. The CDR3 sequence is 14 residues long. V lost 0 bases to trimming and J lost 4 bases; unmatched junction nucleotides: 2. Germline V gives CDR1 MRHNA, CDR2 SNTAGT. CDR3 sequence: CASSDSGGTTEAFF. In DNA form, the CDR3 reads TGTGCCAGCAGTGACTCAGGGGGCACCACTGAAGCTTTCTTT.

The chain recombines TRBV5-1 with TRBJ2-4; the D is unclear. Trimming took 0 bases from V and 0 from J, leaving 7 bases between them. This CDR3 comprises 15 residues. Germline lookup yields CDR1 SGHRS and CDR2 YFSETQ. CDR3 loop: CASSLEAVAKNIQYF. DNA of the CDR3: TGCGCCAGCAGCTTGGAAGCCGTAGCCAAAAACATTCAGTACTTC.

The rearrangement uses TRBV15 and TRBJ1-6; 8 positions agree with TRBD1. The CDR3 is 17 residues long. V gave up 2 bases and J gave up 8 bases; unmatched junction bases: 11. Germline-derived CDR1 and CDR2 are LNHNV and YYDKDF (reference sequence). CDR3 nucleotides: TGTGCCACCAGCAGAAAAGGCAGGGGGCCGGTGGATTCACCCCTCCACTTT. Its protein product is CATSRKGRGPVDSPLHF.

Only a few counts were recorded for this clone. The chain uses TRBV5-1 and TRBJ1-4; possibly TRBD1 for D (5 bases). Trimming stripped 0 bases from V and 8 bases from J, with 11 bases between. The CDR3 totals 14 residues. Germline CDR1 is SGHRS and CDR2 is YFSETQ. The CDR3 region is CASSLAGGGEKLFF. Written as DNA, the CDR3 is TGCGCCAGCAGCTTGGCCGGGGGAGGCGAAAAACTGTTTTTT. Full variable domain (remainder filled in from reference TRBV5-1 and TRBJ1-4): KAGVTQTPRYLIKTRGQQVTLSCSPISGHRSVSWYQQTPGQGLQFLFEYFSETQRNKGNFPGRFSGRQFSNSRSEMNVSTLELGDSALYLCASSLAGGGEKLFFGSGTQLSVL.

The V call is TRBV5-4, the J call TRBJ2-7; a weak D match, TRBD1 (5 bases). CDR1 is SGHNT and CDR2 is YYREEE in the germline V gene (reference sequence). The CDR3 has 13 amino acids. V was trimmed by 2 bases and J by 5 bases, leaving 11 bases between them. The chain's CDR3 is CASSLAGPNEQYF. CDR3 nucleotide sequence: TGTGCCAGCAGCTTAGCAGGGCCCAACGAGCAGTACTTC.

The chain links TRBV6-6 to TRBJ1-2; D is undetermined. The germline V and J ends were trimmed by 5 bases and 9 bases, with 13 bases remaining between them. Germline V gene data show CDR1 as MNHNY and CDR2 as SVGAGI (reference sequence). This CDR3 has 12 residues. The CDR3 bases are TGTGCCAGCAGTATCCCCCGCGGGAGCTACACCTTC. This gives the protein CASSIPRGSYTF.

This clone was recorded once. The CDR3 DNA reads as TGTGCCAGCAGGGGGCAGCCCACAGATACGCAGTATTTT. Protein: CASRGQPTDTQYF. The V gene is TRBV11-2, the J gene TRBJ2-3, with TRBD1 as a possible D gene (5 bases). The CDR3 totals 13 residues. Per germline, CDR1 SGHAT and CDR2 FQNNGV. V was trimmed by 6 bases and J by 2 bases, leaving 9 bases between them.